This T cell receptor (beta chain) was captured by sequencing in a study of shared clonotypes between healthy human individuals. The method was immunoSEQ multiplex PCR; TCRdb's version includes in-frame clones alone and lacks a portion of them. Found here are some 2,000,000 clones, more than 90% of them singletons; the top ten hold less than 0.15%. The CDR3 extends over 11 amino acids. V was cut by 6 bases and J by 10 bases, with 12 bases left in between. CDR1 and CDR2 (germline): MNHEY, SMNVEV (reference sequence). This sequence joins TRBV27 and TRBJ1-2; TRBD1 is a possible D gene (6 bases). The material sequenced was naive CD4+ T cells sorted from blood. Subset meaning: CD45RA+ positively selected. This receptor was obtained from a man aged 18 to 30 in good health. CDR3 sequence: CASRSGGPYTF. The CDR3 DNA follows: TGTGCCAGCAGAAGCGGGGGGCCCTACACCTTC.